This record looks at one T cell receptor (beta chain) sequence and its context. The entry originates in a study of blood T cell repertoires in COVID-19. Measured with immunoSEQ multiplex PCR; TCRdb has only the in-frame clones, and not every one. The sample yields 200,000 or so clones, around nine tenths seen once. The trim removed 3 bases at V and 6 bases at J, leaving 8 bases unmatched. CDR1 and CDR2 from the germline V gene are LNHNV and YYDKDF (reference sequence). This CDR3 is 16 amino acids long. The V gene is TRBV15, the J gene TRBJ2-2, with 9 positions matching TRBD2. Sequenced input: PBMCs or T cells enriched from blood (not recorded which). The sequence was collected from a man aged 30 to 45 in a cohort exposed to, infected with or recovered from COVID-19 (not recorded which). CDR3: CATSRGQGLAAGELFF. Here the CDR3 DNA reads TGTGCCACCAGCAGGGGCCAGGGACTAGCCGCCGGGGAGCTGTTTTTT. Looking up the rest from reference TRBV15 and TRBJ2-2 gives the full variable domain: DAMVIQNPRYQVTQFGKPVTLSCSQTLNHNVMYWYQQKSSQAPKLLFHYYDKDFNNEADTPDNFQSRRPNTSFCFLDIRSPGLGDTAMYLCATSRGQGLAAGELFFGEGSRLTVL.